Below, 7 T cell receptor beta chains from the same sample are listed, as sequenced in a study of blood T cell repertoires in COVID-19. Profiled with immunoSEQ multiplex PCR; TCRdb holds only in-frame clones, not every one. Of 150,000 to 170,000 clones in the sample, around 83% are singletons; the top ten hold roughly an eighth. The sequencing input was peripheral blood. The receptors originated from a woman aged 55-70 years with COVID-19, enrolled during active disease.

About this clone itself: The sample has other DNA sequences that encode this CDR3 too. This chain connects TRBV24-1 to TRBJ1-2; maybe TRBD1 (6 bases). V shed 3 bases and J shed 2 bases, with 9 bases lying between them. This CDR3 contains 14 residues. The germline V gene has CDR1 KGHDR and CDR2 SFDVKD. DNA for the CDR3: TGTGCCACCAGTGATCCCACAGGGAACTATGGCTACACCTTC. It yields the protein CATSDPTGNYGYTF.

The chain couples TRBV11-2 to TRBJ2-4; 7 bases are shared with TRBD2. V shed 4 bases, J shed 4 bases, and the junction held 7 bases outside the gene matches. This CDR3 has 15 amino acids. Germline loops: CDR1 SGHAT, CDR2 FQNNGV. The CDR3 sequence: CASSYPGGNKNIQYF. The CDR3, as DNA: TGTGCCAGCAGCTACCCCGGGGGGAATAAAAACATTCAGTACTTC.

The chain joins TRBV18 to TRBJ1-5, with 8 bases identical to TRBD1. Germline V gives CDR1 KGHSH, CDR2 LQKENI. CDR3 length equals 14 residues. The V segment lost 5 bases and the J segment 2 bases; nucleotides outside the gene matches: 2. The CDR3 DNA follows: TGTGCCAGCTCAACAGGGGGTGGCAATCAGCCCCAGCATTTT. Translation: CASSTGGGNQPQHF.

This sequence joins TRBV19 and TRBJ2-1; 8 nucleotides line up with TRBD2. Trimming at V came to 8 bases and at J to 5 bases, leaving 5 bases not matched to a gene. Looked up from germline, CDR1 is LNHDA and CDR2 is SQIVND (reference sequence). The CDR3 is made up of 13 amino acids. CDR3 protein: CASLFSGNNEQFF. The DNA of the CDR3 is TGTGCCAGTCTGTTTAGCGGGAACAATGAGCAGTTCTTC.

This chain links TRBV14 with TRBJ1-1; D not resolved. The CDR3 length is 14 residues. V lost 2 bases and J lost 6, with 13 bases in between. Germline values: CDR1 SGHDN, CDR2 FVKESK. CDR3 bases: TGTGCCAGCAGCCAAAAGATGGTGGCCTCTGAAGCTTTCTTT. The encoded protein is CASSQKMVASEAFF. The variable domain in full, with the rest retrieved from reference TRBV14 and TRBJ1-1, is EAGVTQFPSHSVIEKGQTVTLRCDPISGHDNLYWYRRVMGKEIKFLLHFVKESKQDESGMPNNRFLAERTGGTYSTLKVQPAELEDSGVYFCASSQKMVASEAFFGQGTRLTVV.

The count of this clone is one. The rearrangement links TRBV5-1 to TRBJ1-2; 7 nucleotides match TRBD1. Trimming took 5 bases from V and 4 from J; bases not matched to a gene: 5. The CDR3 length is 13 residues. Germline CDR1 is SGHRS and CDR2 is YFSETQ. CDR3 in DNA: TGCGCCAGCAGACGGACAGGCGCCTATGGCTACACCTTC. Translation gives CASRRTGAYGYTF.

The rearrangement joins TRBV10-1 to TRBJ2-1; 8 bases agree with TRBD1. CDR1 WNHNN and CDR2 SYGVQD come from the germline V gene (reference sequence). CDR3 length: 15 amino acids. The junction had 14 bases not matched to a gene; V was cut back by 6 bases and J by 10 bases. The CDR3 loop reads CASSLTGTGRLEQFF. CDR3 DNA: TGCGCCAGCAGCCTCACCGGGACAGGCCGTTTGGAGCAGTTCTTC.